Here is one TCR beta chain with its context. Germline loops: CDR1 ENHRY, CDR2 SYGVKD. The junction had 9 bases not matched to a gene; V was cut back by 11 bases and J by 6 bases. The CDR3 covers 14 residues. This entry is derived from a study of Graves' ophthalmopathy and Graves' hyperthyroidism. Among the exclusions were patients with other autoimmune diseases, uncontrolled infections, pregnancy or lactation. Using RNA transcripts, the TCR beta CDR3 regions were amplified. HTBI primers were used in a first-round RT-PCR, which preceded a second-round multiplex PCR. Each CDR3 protein is one row after TCRdb ran MiXCR on the multiplex PCR reads. The sample shows roughly 700,000 distinct CDR3 sequences, 40% of them seen only once.

The sequencing sample was made of peripheral blood. This sequence was found in an adult man with Graves' ophthalmopathy. V is TRBV10-3 and J is TRBJ2-2; TRBD2 matches 10 bases. CDR3 sequence reads: CAFQREGRPGELFF. The CDR3 nucleotides read TGTGCCTTCCAGCGGGAGGGCCGGCCCGGGGAGCTGTTTTTT.